These 6 T cell receptor beta chains were sequenced from one sample in a study of blood T cell repertoires in COVID-19. Profiling relied on immunoSEQ multiplex PCR, and the TCRdb table lists in-frame clones only, not all of them. This table holds about 380,000 clones, 85% to 90% found once. Sequenced: peripheral blood. The receptors originated from a man aged 18-30 years with active or convalescent COVID-19.

The chain recombines TRBV3-1 (or the pseudogene TRBV3-2) with TRBJ1-5, with D possibly TRBD1 on 5 matching bases. The CDR3 extends over 14 amino acids. Per germline, CDR1 LGHDT and CDR2 YNNKEL (reference sequence). With 4 bases removed from V and 11 bases from J, the gap between germline ends came to 18 bases. The CDR3 here is CASSLTPSGGAQHF. CDR3 sequence (DNA): TGTGCCAGCAGCCTCACACCCTCGGGAGGGGCCCAGCATTTT.

In its sample, this clone was seen once. The V call is TRBV28, the J call TRBJ1-5, with 7 nucleotides matching TRBD1. Germline CDR1 MDHEN, CDR2 SYDVKM. Germline trimming cut 6 bases from V and 5 bases from J; bases unmatched to any gene: 7. This CDR3 is built from 14 residues. CDR3 bases: TGTGCCAGCAGGGAACGGGACAGCTATCAGCCCCAGCATTTT. Translated: CASRERDSYQPQHF.

The V and J genes are TRBV4-3 and TRBJ2-5, with D perhaps matching TRBD1 (6 bases). Germline V gene lookup returns CDR1 LGHNA and CDR2 YSLEER. V lost 3 bases, J lost 9 bases, and 14 bases lay in between. This CDR3 is 13 amino acids long. The CDR3 nucleotides read TGCGCCAGCAGCCAGGAAATCCACAGGGCCCAGTACTTC. Its translation: CASSQEIHRAQYF.

V usage is TRBV5-5 and J usage is TRBJ2-3; D not certain. CDR1 and CDR2 from the germline V gene are SGHKS and YYEKEE (reference sequence). This CDR3 spans 14 amino acids. Trimming took 0 bases from V and 4 from J, leaving 9 bases between them. The CDR3 loop reads CASSLDVPADTQYF. In DNA, the CDR3 is TGTGCCAGCAGCTTGGACGTCCCAGCAGATACGCAGTATTTT.

This chain connects TRBV10-2 to TRBJ2-1; the match to TRBD2 covers 7 bases. This CDR3 spans 17 amino acids. Per germline, CDR1 WSHSY and CDR2 SAAADI. The V gene end was trimmed by 1 base and the J gene end by 0 bases; junction bases not matched to a gene: 6. The CDR3: CASSEFPSGRSYNEQFF. The CDR3 DNA follows: TGCGCCAGCAGTGAGTTTCCTAGCGGTCGCTCCTACAATGAGCAGTTCTTC.

V usage is TRBV4-1 and J usage is TRBJ1-5; 7 bases match TRBD1. V lost 0 bases and J lost 15; bases outside the gene matches: 5. The CDR3 runs to 12 residues. Germline V gene data show CDR1 as MGHRA and CDR2 as YSYEKL. CDR3 in amino acids: CASSQDQGVRHF. CDR3 DNA: TGCGCCAGCAGCCAAGACCAGGGGGTAAGGCATTTT.